This T cell receptor beta chain is drawn from a study of T cell responses to AZD1222 COVID-19 vaccine. The germline V gene has CDR1 SGHTA and CDR2 FQGNSA. The trim removed 3 bases at V and 8 bases at J, leaving 4 bases unmatched. This CDR3 region has 14 residues. Assay: immunoSEQ multiplex PCR; the TCRdb copy retains only in-frame clones and omits some. The data show about 180,000 clones, roughly nine tenths seen once. The sample here was peripheral blood, taken on day 0 of AZD1222 vaccination. This chain joins TRBV7-2 and TRBJ1-2, with TRBD1 matching over 12 bases. The clonotype was recovered from an adult in good health. The CDR3: CASSFRDRGRGYTF. DNA for the CDR3: TGTGCCAGCAGCTTCCGGGACAGGGGGCGAGGCTACACCTTC.